This T cell receptor (beta chain) was captured by sequencing in a study of blood T cell repertoires in COVID-19. Study-wide context: Collection of acute and convalescent COVID-19 samples took place in the United States, Italy and Spain.

CDR3 size: 20 residues. Authors' analysis steps: Amplification from reference gene primers served as the basis for estimated nucleated cell counts. The protocol was immunoSEQ multiplex PCR, while the TCRdb copy is restricted to in-frame clones and leaves out a portion. From that table come the V and J calls and clone size; the DNA was used to work out D and trimming. The data hold 200,000 to 250,000 clones, with just under 85% observed a single time. This chain uses TRBV12-2 with TRBJ1-3; the listed D gene, TRBD1, was not tested against the DNA. TRBV12-2 constitutes a pseudogene. Sequences were obtained from peripheral blood. The sequence came from an elderly man with acute or convalescent COVID-19. Here the CDR3 reads CASRLAQPSSPDSGGNTIYF. CDR3 coding DNA: TGTGCAAGTCGCTTAGCCCAACCTAGCTCACCGGACAGCGGTGGAAACACCATATATTTT.